Listed below are T cell receptor beta chains from one sample, sequenced in a study of blood T cell repertoires in COVID-19. Only in-frame clones appear in the TCRdb table, and some are missing; sequencing was by immunoSEQ multiplex PCR. Of about 260,000 clones in the sample, 82% are singletons; the top ten hold over 1.5%. The material sequenced was peripheral blood. The receptor source for this set is an elderly woman with acute or convalescent COVID-19. Both conserved end residues are trimmed from each CDR3. Each record gives: CDR3 length, V gene, CDR3 protein.

length: 12
V: TRBV5-5
CDR3: ASSVTSGAETQY

length: 12
V: TRBV5-1
CDR3: ASSPLQGSYGYT

length: 13
V: TRBV2
CDR3: ASSAGGATNEKLF

length: 13
V: TRBV7-3
CDR3: ASSLSGVALETQY

length: 13
V: TRBV28
CDR3: ASSVQQGAAYGYT

length: 11
V: TRBV4-1
CDR3: ASSQGVNYEQY

length: 15
V: TRBV6-2/TRBV6-3
CDR3: ASSYGLQGGFNQPQH

length: 13
V: TRBV3-1/TRBV3-2
CDR3: ASSPGQGRTDTQY

length: 11
V: TRBV11-3
CDR3: ASSAAGSYEQY

length: 14
V: TRBV28
CDR3: ASSLLAPGGVREQY

length: 12
V: TRBV19
CDR3: ASTPSPGGYGYT

length: 17
V: TRBV28
CDR3: ASRRPGLAGPQAYNEQF

length: 14
V: TRBV5-1
CDR3: ASSSAPLSGANVLT

length: 10
V: TRBV7-9
CDR3: ASSLLNSPLH

length: 16
V: TRBV4-1
CDR3: ASSPGLAGGPSTDTQY

length: 12
V: TRBV19
CDR3: ASSGNRDGYGYT

length: 13
V: TRBV5-1
CDR3: ASSTTSGGAHTQY

length: 12
V: TRBV29-1
CDR3: SVEAPGTGYGYT

length: 13
V: TRBV6-6
CDR3: ASSTRGGEDSPLH

length: 11
V: TRBV10-3
CDR3: AIAGQANTEAF

length: 15
V: TRBV7-2
CDR3: ASSLEEAQTNSDTQY

length: 12
V: TRBV28
CDR3: ASSRTGEVYGYT

length: 12
V: TRBV7-9
CDR3: ASSEILAGTQQF

length: 14
V: TRBV5-6
CDR3: ASSLLGSSRYNEQF

length: 12
V: TRBV5-1
CDR3: ASSWTGTQETQY

length: 11
V: TRBV30
CDR3: AWSVTLYSEQY

length: 12
V: TRBV5-1
CDR3: ASSPGLAGYEQY

length: 12
V: TRBV5-1
CDR3: ASSFGGIPDTQY

length: 9
V: TRBV7-9
CDR3: ASSFFEEQY

length: 11
V: TRBV28
CDR3: ASSLRQAAEAF

length: 10
V: TRBV30
CDR3: AWRRTPEGYT

length: 13
V: TRBV27
CDR3: ASSSLGAGANVLT

length: 12
V: TRBV7-2
CDR3: ASSLAGVDQPQH

length: 13
V: TRBV5-1
CDR3: ASSLGAGSQETQY

length: 12
V: TRBV7-3
CDR3: ASSGGGRQETQY

length: 10
V: TRBV10-3
CDR3: AIGRGSYEQY

length: 12
V: TRBV25-1
CDR3: ASSDAGSNTEAF

length: 12
V: TRBV7-2
CDR3: ASSLNQVSTEAF

length: 12
V: TRBV29-1
CDR3: SVEDRGAGNEQF

length: 16
V: TRBV27
CDR3: ASSTTGRLAGVRDTQY

length: 13
V: TRBV4-1
CDR3: ASARTGTVSYEQY

length: 13
V: TRBV18
CDR3: ASSPGDRGPEKLF

length: 14
V: TRBV7-9
CDR3: ASSVGWGQSTDTQY

length: 11
V: TRBV21-1
CDR3: ASRPRVGNTIY

length: 12
V: TRBV15
CDR3: ATSTGGSYQPQH

length: 15
V: TRBV3-1/TRBV3-2
CDR3: ASSPSLGTVPNEKLF

length: 15
V: TRBV11-3
CDR3: ASSPLAGGPSTDTQY

length: 12
V: TRBV7-8
CDR3: ASNGWARQETQY

length: 13
V: TRBV4-1
CDR3: ASSLPGHPNTEAF

length: 10
V: TRBV2
CDR3: ASSEQSYGYT

length: 13
V: TRBV9
CDR3: ASSAGLGSLAPLH

length: 14
V: TRBV6-1
CDR3: ASSEVWTGTHYEQY

length: 17
V: TRBV4-1
CDR3: ASSPDAGTVSYSNQPQH

length: 12
V: TRBV29-1
CDR3: SVEGTGYSYEQY

length: 11
V: TRBV11-3
CDR3: ASSLRLAHEQF

length: 12
V: TRBV20-1
CDR3: SASYGTSGYEQY

length: 11
V: TRBV7-3
CDR3: ASSQGPNTEAF

length: 14
V: TRBV7-6
CDR3: ASSSQTGGRIDEQF